The rows below give T cell receptor beta chains drawn from one sample of a study of PD-1 blockade in classical Hodgkin lymphoma. Here immunoSEQ multiplex PCR was the method, and the copy in TCRdb shows in-frame clones only, minus some. The sample lists roughly 140,000 clones, approximately 81% occurring once. The sample in question was peripheral blood mononuclear cells (PBMCs), obtained before the second cycle of nivolumab. These receptors originate from a human donor with classical Hodgkin lymphoma. The CDR3 runs from the conserved cysteine through the conserved F or W.

v_call	j_call	cdr3_aa
TRBV7-9	TRBJ2-1	CASSLAGGPHNEQFF
TRBV5-1	TRBJ2-1	CASSLGGRGAVSYNEQFF
TRBV5-8	TRBJ2-5	CASSFRQHSETQYF
TRBV7-8	TRBJ2-1	CASSLVALRAYNEQFF
TRBV6-5	TRBJ1-4	CASSDHPGVRLFF
TRBV7-9	TRBJ1-1	CASSSTPGLHMNTEAFF
TRBV27	TRBJ2-4	CASRGRGLNIQYF
TRBV5-4	TRBJ1-4	CASSFTGSTNEKLFF
TRBV6-5	TRBJ1-5	CASSEPGGGPQHF
TRBV28	TRBJ2-6	CASSLTLSSGANVLTF
TRBV6-6	TRBJ2-7	CASSLGVAGAFYEQYF
TRBV6-6	TRBJ2-1	CASSQLGGEQFF
TRBV7-9	TRBJ2-2	CASSLSLSTGELFF
TRBV7-6	TRBJ2-7	CASSLAPGGTTYEQYF
TRBV2	TRBJ2-2	CASRGEPNTGELFF
TRBV29-1	TRBJ1-3	CSVDNLSGNTIYF
TRBV6-6	TRBJ1-2	CASSYRGAFGYTF
TRBV7-2	TRBJ1-2	CASSLARDSSNYGYTF
TRBV5-1	TRBJ2-5	CASSFTTAGTQYF
TRBV19	TRBJ2-3	CASSITDTQYF
TRBV11-2	TRBJ2-7	CASSLSRQSFEQYF
TRBV29-1	TRBJ1-2	CSVAVQGSNYGYTF
TRBV7-2	TRBJ2-1	CASSFNPGLEQFF
TRBV11-2	TRBJ2-2	CASSLSVLAGESGELFF
TRBV27	TRBJ2-7	CASSLLNRLAGLEQYF
TRBV29-1	TRBJ2-5	CSGKKTVMEPQYF
TRBV7-2	TRBJ2-5	CASQTGLQETQYF
TRBV11-2	TRBJ1-2	CASSLTTGGYGYTF
TRBV4-2	TRBJ2-1	CASSLGTSGRDNEQFF
TRBV5-4	TRBJ1-1	CASSRGATPNTEAFF
TRBV7-9	TRBJ2-7	CASSLEGTVPGEQYF
TRBV19	TRBJ1-3	CASSIGSPQVLGNTIYF
TRBV10-3	TRBJ1-2	CAISDGLDYTF
TRBV7-8	TRBJ2-1	CASSANSGNEQFF
TRBV6-1	TRBJ2-3	CASSGLAGFTDTQYF
TRBV6-5	TRBJ1-5	CASRGGRSGNQPQHF
TRBV10-3	TRBJ2-1	CAIGWGGARSEQFF
TRBV18	TRBJ2-7	CASSPPGGGMALYEQYF
TRBV29-1	TRBJ1-2	CSVVARASGGYTF
TRBV19	TRBJ1-4	CASSGGKLFF
TRBV5-1	TRBJ2-3	CASSLAQPLLTDTQYF
TRBV11-2	TRBJ1-4	CASSEVRDRVREKLFF
TRBV10-3	TRBJ2-5	CAISETAQGGDVYF
TRBV5-1	TRBJ1-4	CASRPTGLDEKLFF
TRBV18	TRBJ2-5	CASSPLPLASRETQYF
TRBV4-2	TRBJ2-1	CASSQAGRGSYNEQFF
TRBV27	TRBJ1-4	CASSAGGVIGTPGWTNEKLFF
TRBV19	TRBJ1-2	CASSIPAADYGYTF
TRBV7-3	TRBJ2-1	CASSNRDASYNEQFF